This T cell receptor (beta chain) was recovered during a study of blood T cells in healthy people across ages. Alongside a J-beta primer mix, a sample-barcoded 5' primer served in a second PCR lasting about 7 to 12 cycles. Per-sample output comprised a minimum of 3 million paired-end reads containing CDR3. TCRdb itself ran the 5' RACE reads through MiXCR, one entry per CDR3 protein. The sample holds 700,000 to 950,000 distinct CDR3 sequences; about 40% are singletons and the top ten take under 25%. This clonotype was counted a few times. In germline, CDR1 is DFQATT, CDR2 SNEGSKA (reference sequence). The CDR3 covers 15 residues. V dropped 3 bases and J dropped 2; count of bases not matched to a gene: 8.

The chain carries TRBV20-1 and TRBJ2-3; 7 nucleotides match TRBD1. The sequencing sample was made of blood. The clonotype originates from a woman aged 55-69 years in good health. Here the CDR3 DNA reads TGCAGTGCTAGCCACCGACAGGGCGTCACAGATACGCAGTATTTT. Encoded protein: CSASHRQGVTDTQYF.